Listed here is a single T cell receptor (beta chain). The data belong to a study of cytomegalovirus exposure and HLA in healthy donors. The length of the CDR3 is 14 residues. CDR1 is MNHNY and CDR2 is SVGAGI in the germline V gene (reference sequence). Trimming left V 0 bases short and J 7 bases short, with 10 bases between. 13 Jbeta primers and 60 Vbeta primers were used for the PCR. Sequencing was performed with immunoSEQ multiplex PCR; in TCRdb, only in-frame clones are kept and a portion is missing. Of 150,000 to 200,000 clones listed, roughly four fifths are singletons. The receptor's source is a woman in her twenties or thirties in good health and CMV-seropositive. This chain uses TRBV6-6 with TRBJ2-1, with a weak D call TRBD1 (5 bases). The sample consisted of PBMCs. CDR3 sequence (DNA): TGTGCCAGCAGTTACTCGCCAGGGCGGAATGAGCAGTTCTTC. It yields the protein CASSYSPGRNEQFF.